This is a list of T cell receptor beta chains from one sample in a study of Ad26.COV2.S vaccination and SARS-CoV-2 variants. Produced via immunoSEQ multiplex PCR; TCRdb's table is partial and in-frame only. Among 440,000 or so clones listed, roughly 87% were seen once. The sequences come from peripheral blood, collected in a trial of Ad26.COV2.S vaccine versus placebo. Every receptor here comes from a person aged 18 to 65 who received the Ad26.COV2.S COVID-19 vaccine or a placebo. Both conserved end residues are part of each CDR3. The order of the fields is clone size, V gene, J gene, D gene, CDR3 protein, CDR3 DNA. The D gene is left open where the match is weak. Rows give clone size only sometimes, using once, few, many, or a class for an expanded clone.

abundance: once; v_gene: TRBV5-6; j_gene: TRBJ2-7; d_gene: NA; CDR3aa: CASSWQGTYEQYF; CDR3nt: TGTGCCAGCAGCTGGCAGGGGACCTACGAGCAGTACTTC
abundance: NA; v_gene: TRBV19; j_gene: TRBJ1-6; d_gene: NA; CDR3aa: CATRSGAGSSYNSPLHF; CDR3nt: TGTGCCACCAGATCCGGAGCAGGGAGCTCCTATAATTCACCCCTCCACTTT
abundance: NA; v_gene: TRBV28; j_gene: TRBJ2-2; d_gene: TRBD2; CDR3aa: CASTPSSGSTGELFF; CDR3nt: TGTGCCAGCACCCCCTCTAGCGGGAGTACCGGGGAGCTGTTTTTT
abundance: NA; v_gene: TRBV3-1/TRBV3-2; j_gene: TRBJ2-5; d_gene: NA; CDR3aa: CASSSPEGLNPSQETQYF; CDR3nt: TGTGCCAGCAGCTCTCCGGAGGGCCTAAACCCCAGCCAAGAGACCCAGTACTTC
abundance: NA; v_gene: TRBV5-1; j_gene: TRBJ2-7; d_gene: NA; CDR3aa: CASSLDAYEQYF; CDR3nt: TGCGCCAGCAGCTTGGATGCCTACGAGCAGTACTTC
abundance: NA; v_gene: TRBV15; j_gene: TRBJ2-7; d_gene: TRBD2; CDR3aa: CATSRGGSRGEQYF; CDR3nt: TGTGCCACCAGCAGAGGCGGGAGCCGCGGAGAGCAGTACTTC
abundance: NA; v_gene: TRBV28; j_gene: TRBJ2-5; d_gene: TRBD1; CDR3aa: CASSLLGTVQETQYF; CDR3nt: TGTGCCAGCAGTTTATTGGGGACAGTTCAAGAGACCCAGTACTTC
abundance: NA; v_gene: TRBV18; j_gene: TRBJ1-2; d_gene: NA; CDR3aa: CASSLKDTDGGYTF; CDR3nt: TGTGCCAGCTCGCTTAAAGACACCGACGGGGGCTACACCTTC
abundance: few; v_gene: TRBV15; j_gene: TRBJ1-5; d_gene: NA; CDR3aa: CATSSASGTRGNQPQHF; CDR3nt: TGTGCCACCAGCAGTGCATCCGGGACACGGGGGAATCAGCCCCAGCATTTT
abundance: NA; v_gene: TRBV7-9; j_gene: TRBJ2-1; d_gene: TRBD2; CDR3aa: CASSYFIREGLYNEQFF; CDR3nt: TGTGCCAGCAGCTATTTTATCCGGGAGGGCCTCTACAATGAGCAGTTCTTC
abundance: NA; v_gene: TRBV9; j_gene: TRBJ1-3; d_gene: NA; CDR3aa: CASSVGGEGAGNTIYF; CDR3nt: TGTGCCAGCAGCGTAGGAGGGGAAGGTGCTGGAAACACCATATATTTT
abundance: NA; v_gene: TRBV7-3; j_gene: TRBJ2-2; d_gene: NA; CDR3aa: CASSLTAQGTGELFF; CDR3nt: TGTGCCAGCAGCTTAACAGCCCAGGGGACCGGGGAGCTGTTTTTT
abundance: NA; v_gene: TRBV5-6; j_gene: TRBJ2-1; d_gene: NA; CDR3aa: CASSLEQVNEQFF; CDR3nt: TGTGCCAGCAGCTTGGAACAGGTCAATGAGCAGTTCTTC
abundance: NA; v_gene: TRBV9; j_gene: TRBJ2-5; d_gene: TRBD1; CDR3aa: CASSVESGTGWETQYF; CDR3nt: TGTGCCAGCAGCGTAGAATCGGGGACAGGGTGGGAGACCCAGTACTTC